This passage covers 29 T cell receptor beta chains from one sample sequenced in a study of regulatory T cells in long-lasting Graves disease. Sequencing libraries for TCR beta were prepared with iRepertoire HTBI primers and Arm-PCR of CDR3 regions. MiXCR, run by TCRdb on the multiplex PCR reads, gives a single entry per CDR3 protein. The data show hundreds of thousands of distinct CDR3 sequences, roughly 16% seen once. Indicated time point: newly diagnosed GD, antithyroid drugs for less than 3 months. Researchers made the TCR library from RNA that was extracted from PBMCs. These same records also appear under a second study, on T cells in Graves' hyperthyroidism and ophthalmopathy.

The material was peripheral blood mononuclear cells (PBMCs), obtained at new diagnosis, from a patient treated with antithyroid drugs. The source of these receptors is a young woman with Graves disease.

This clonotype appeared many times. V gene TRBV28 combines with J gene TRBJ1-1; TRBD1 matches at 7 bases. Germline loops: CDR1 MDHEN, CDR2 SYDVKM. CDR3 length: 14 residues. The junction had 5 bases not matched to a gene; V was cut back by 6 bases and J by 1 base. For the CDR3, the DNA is TGTGCCAGCAGAATGACAGGGCCGAACACTGAAGCTTTCTTT. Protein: CASRMTGPNTEAFF.

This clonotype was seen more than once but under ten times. CDR3 sequence: CASSQDPGELFF. The CDR3 DNA reads as TGTGCCAGCAGCCAAGATCCCGGGGAGCTGTTTTTT. The V gene is TRBV3-1, the J gene TRBJ2-2; D not resolved. The V end lost 0 bases, the J end lost 6 bases, and 2 bases lay between the germline ends. CDR3 size: 12 residues. Germline V gene data show CDR1 as LGHDT and CDR2 as YNNKEL (reference sequence).

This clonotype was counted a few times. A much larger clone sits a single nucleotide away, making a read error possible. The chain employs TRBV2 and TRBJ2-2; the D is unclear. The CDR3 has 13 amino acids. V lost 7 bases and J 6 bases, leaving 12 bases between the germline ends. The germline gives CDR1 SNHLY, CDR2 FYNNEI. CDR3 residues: CASTQVSAGELFF. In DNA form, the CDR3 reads TGTGCCAGCACCCAGGTATCCGCCGGGGAGCTGTTTTTT.

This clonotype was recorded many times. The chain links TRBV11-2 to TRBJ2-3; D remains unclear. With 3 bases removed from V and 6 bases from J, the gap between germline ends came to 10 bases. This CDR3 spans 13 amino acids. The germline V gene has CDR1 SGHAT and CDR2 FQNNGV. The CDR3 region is CASSFLLADTQYF. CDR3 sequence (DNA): TGTGCCAGCAGCTTTCTACTTGCCGATACGCAGTATTTT.

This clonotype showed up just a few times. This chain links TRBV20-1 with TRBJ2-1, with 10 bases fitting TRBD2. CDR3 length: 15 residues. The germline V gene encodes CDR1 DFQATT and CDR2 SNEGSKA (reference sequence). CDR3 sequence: CSALPSGSSYNEQFF. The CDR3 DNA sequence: TGCAGCGCTCTTCCTAGCGGGAGCTCCTACAATGAGCAGTTCTTC.

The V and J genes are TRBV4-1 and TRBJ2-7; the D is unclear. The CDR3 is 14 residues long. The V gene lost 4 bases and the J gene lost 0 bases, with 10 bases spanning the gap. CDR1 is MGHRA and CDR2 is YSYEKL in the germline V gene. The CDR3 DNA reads TGCGCCAGCAGCCCCGCATTGAGCTCCTACGAGCAGTACTTC. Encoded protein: CASSPALSSYEQYF.

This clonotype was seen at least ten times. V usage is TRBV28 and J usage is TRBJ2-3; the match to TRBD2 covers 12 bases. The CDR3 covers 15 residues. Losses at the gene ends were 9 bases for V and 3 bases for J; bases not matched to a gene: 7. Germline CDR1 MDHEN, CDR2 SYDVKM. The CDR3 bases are TGTGCCAGTACCCGGACTAGCGGGAAGACAGATACGCAGTATTTT. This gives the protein CASTRTSGKTDTQYF.

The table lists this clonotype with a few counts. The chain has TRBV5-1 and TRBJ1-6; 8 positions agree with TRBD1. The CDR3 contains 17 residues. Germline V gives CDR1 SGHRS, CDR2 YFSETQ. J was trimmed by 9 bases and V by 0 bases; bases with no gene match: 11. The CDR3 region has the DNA TGCGCCAGCAGCTTGGGATCGGGACAGGAAAAGAGTTCACCCCTCCACTTT. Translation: CASSLGSGQEKSSPLHF.

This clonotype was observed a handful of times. In nucleotides, the CDR3 is TGTGCCAGCAGCGGAGACACTTACGAGCAGTACTTC. Amino acid sequence: CASSGDTYEQYF. The V gene is TRBV7-9, the J gene TRBJ2-7; no clear D. Germline V gene data show CDR1 as SEHNR and CDR2 as FQNEAQ (reference sequence). CDR3 length: 12 amino acids. V was shortened by 5 bases and J by 4 bases, with 9 bases between the two germline ends.

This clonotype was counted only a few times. The CDR3 reads CASSLDGDRVRVNEKLFF. The CDR3 DNA reads TGTGCCAGCAGCTTAGATGGCGACAGGGTGAGGGTAAATGAAAAACTGTTTTTT. J is TRBJ1-4 and V is TRBV11-2, with 7 bases aligning to TRBD1. With V trimmed by 0 bases and J by 5 bases, 12 bases remained unmatched. CDR3 length: 18 residues. From germline, CDR1 is SGHAT and CDR2 FQNNGV.

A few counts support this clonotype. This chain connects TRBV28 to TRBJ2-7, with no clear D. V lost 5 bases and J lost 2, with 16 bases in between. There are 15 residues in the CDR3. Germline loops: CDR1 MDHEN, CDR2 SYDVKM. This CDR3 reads CASSPPAPPPYEQYF. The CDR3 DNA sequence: TGTGCCAGCAGTCCCCCGGCCCCCCCCCCCTACGAGCAGTACTTC.

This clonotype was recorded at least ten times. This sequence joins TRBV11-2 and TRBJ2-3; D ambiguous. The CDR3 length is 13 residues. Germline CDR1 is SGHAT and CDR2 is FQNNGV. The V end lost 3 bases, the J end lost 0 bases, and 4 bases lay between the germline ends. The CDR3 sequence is CASSFPSTDTQYF. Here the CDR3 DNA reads TGTGCCAGCAGCTTTCCGAGCACAGATACGCAGTATTTT.

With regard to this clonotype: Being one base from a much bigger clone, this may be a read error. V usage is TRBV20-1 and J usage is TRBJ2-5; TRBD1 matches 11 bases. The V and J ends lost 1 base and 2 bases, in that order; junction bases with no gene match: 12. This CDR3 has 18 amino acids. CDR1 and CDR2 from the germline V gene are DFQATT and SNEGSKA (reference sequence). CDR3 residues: CSARAAGTGGNPQETQYF. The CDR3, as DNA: TGCAGTGCTAGAGCCGCCGGGACAGGGGGAAACCCACAAGAGACCCAGTACTTC.

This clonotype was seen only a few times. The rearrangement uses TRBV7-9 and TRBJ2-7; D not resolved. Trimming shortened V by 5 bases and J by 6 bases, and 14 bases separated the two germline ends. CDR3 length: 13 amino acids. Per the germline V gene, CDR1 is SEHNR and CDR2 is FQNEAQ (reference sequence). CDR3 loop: CASSAASSSEQYF. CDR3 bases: TGTGCCAGCAGCGCCGCGTCCTCGAGCGAGCAGTACTTC.

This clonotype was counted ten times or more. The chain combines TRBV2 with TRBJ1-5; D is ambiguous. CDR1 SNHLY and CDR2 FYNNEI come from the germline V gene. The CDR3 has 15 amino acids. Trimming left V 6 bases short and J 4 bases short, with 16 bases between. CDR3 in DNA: TGTGCCAGCAGCCCTGGGCTCAGTATTAATCAGCCCCAGCATTTT. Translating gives CASSPGLSINQPQHF.

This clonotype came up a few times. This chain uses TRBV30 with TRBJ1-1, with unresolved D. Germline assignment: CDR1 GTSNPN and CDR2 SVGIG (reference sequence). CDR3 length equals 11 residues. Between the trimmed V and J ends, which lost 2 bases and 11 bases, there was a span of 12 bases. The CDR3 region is CAWSSPLGAFF. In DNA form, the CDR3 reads TGTGCCTGGAGTTCCCCCCTTGGGGCTTTCTTT.

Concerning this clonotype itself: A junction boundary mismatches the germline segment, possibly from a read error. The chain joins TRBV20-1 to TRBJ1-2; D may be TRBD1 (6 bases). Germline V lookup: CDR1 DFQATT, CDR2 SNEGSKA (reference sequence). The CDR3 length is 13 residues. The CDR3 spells CSARGRGAYGCTF. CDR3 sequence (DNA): TGCAGTGCTAGAGGCAGGGGCGCCTATGGCTGCACCTTC.

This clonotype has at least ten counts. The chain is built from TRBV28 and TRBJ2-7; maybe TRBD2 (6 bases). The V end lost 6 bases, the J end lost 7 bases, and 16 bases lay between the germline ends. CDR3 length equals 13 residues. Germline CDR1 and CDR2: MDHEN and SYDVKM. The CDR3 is CASSLSGPTEQYF. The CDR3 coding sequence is TGTGCCAGCAGCCTTAGCGGACCTACGGAGCAGTACTTC.

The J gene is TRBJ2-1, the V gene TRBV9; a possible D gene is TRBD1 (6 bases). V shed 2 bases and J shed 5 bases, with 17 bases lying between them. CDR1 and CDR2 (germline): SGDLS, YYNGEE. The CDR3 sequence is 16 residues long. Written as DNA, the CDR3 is TGTGCCAGCAGCGTCTCGGTTGGAAGGGACAACAATGAGCAGTTCTTC. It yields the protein CASSVSVGRDNNEQFF.

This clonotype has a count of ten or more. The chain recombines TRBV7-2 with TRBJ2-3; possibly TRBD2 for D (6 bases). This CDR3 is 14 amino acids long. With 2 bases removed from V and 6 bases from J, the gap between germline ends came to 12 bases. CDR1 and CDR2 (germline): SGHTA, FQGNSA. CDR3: CASSLSASGDTQYF. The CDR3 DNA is TGTGCCAGCAGCTTATCGGCCAGCGGGGATACGCAGTATTTT.

CDR3 bases: TGTGCCACCAGTGCGGGCGCAGGGACCACTGAAGCTTTCTTT. Protein: CATSAGAGTTEAFF. V and J are TRBV24-1 and TRBJ1-1, with TRBD1 as a possible D gene (5 bases). CDR1 and CDR2 from the germline V gene are KGHDR and SFDVKD. V lost 5 bases and J 4 bases, leaving 13 bases between the germline ends. The CDR3 runs 14 residues.

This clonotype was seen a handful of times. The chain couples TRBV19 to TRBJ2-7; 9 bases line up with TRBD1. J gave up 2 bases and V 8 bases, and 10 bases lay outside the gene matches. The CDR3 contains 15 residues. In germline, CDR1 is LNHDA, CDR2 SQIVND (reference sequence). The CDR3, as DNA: TGTGCCAGTCGACGGGGACAGGGAGAAACCTACGAGCAGTACTTC. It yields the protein CASRRGQGETYEQYF.

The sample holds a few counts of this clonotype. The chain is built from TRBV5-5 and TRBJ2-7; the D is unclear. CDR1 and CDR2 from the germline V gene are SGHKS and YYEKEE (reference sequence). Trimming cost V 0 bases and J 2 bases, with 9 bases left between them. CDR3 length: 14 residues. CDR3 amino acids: CASSLDPYTYEQYF. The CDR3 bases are TGTGCCAGCAGCTTGGATCCCTATACCTACGAGCAGTACTTC.

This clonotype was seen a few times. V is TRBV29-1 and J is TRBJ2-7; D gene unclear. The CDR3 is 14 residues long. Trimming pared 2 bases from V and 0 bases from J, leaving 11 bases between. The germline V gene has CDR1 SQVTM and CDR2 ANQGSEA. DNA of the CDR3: TGCAGCGTTGAATCTGGCAGCCACTCCTACGAGCAGTACTTC. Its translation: CSVESGSHSYEQYF.

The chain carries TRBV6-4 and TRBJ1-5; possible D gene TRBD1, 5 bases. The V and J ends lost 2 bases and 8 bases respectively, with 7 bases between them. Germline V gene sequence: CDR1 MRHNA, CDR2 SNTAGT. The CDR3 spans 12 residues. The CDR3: CASSDGGKPQHF. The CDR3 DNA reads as TGTGCCAGCAGTGACGGGGGAAAGCCCCAGCATTTT.

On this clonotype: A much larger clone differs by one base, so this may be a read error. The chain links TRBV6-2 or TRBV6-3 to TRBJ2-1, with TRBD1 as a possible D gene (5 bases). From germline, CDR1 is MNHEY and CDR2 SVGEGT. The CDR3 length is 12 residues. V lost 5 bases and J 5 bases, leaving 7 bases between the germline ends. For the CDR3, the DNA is TGTGCCAGCAGTGAAGGGGACAATGAGCAGTTCTTC. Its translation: CASSEGDNEQFF.

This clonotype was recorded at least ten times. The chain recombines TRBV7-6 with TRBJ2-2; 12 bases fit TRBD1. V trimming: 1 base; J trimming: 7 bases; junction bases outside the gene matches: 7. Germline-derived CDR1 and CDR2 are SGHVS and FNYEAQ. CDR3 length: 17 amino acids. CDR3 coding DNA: TGTGCCAGCAGCTTAGTCGGGACAGGGGGCGCTGGCGGGGAGCTGTTTTTT. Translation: CASSLVGTGGAGGELFF.

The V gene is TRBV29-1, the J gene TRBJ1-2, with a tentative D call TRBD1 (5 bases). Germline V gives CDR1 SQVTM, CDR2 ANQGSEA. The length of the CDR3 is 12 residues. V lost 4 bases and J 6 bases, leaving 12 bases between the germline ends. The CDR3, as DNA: TGCAGCGTTGCCGGAGGGGACGATGGCTACACCTTC. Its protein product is CSVAGGDDGYTF. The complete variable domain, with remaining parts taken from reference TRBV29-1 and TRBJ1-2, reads SAVISQKPSRDICQRGTSLTIQCQVDSQVTMMFWYRQQPGQSLTLIATANQGSEATYESGFVIDKFPISRPNLTFSTLTVSNMSPEDSSIYLCSVAGGDDGYTFGSGTRLTVV.

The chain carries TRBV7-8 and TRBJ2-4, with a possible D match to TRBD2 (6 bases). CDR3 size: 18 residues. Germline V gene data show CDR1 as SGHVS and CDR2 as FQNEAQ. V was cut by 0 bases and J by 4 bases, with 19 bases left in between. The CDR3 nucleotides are TGTGCCAGCAGCTTAGCGACGGGAGCAGTGGGACCTAAAAACATTCAGTACTTC. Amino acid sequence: CASSLATGAVGPKNIQYF.